These 14 T cell receptor beta chains originate from one sample sequenced in a study of blood T cell repertoires in COVID-19. Sequenced by immunoSEQ multiplex PCR; TCRdb stores in-frame clones only, minus some. The sample contains 200,000 to 300,000 clones, approximately 89% of which appear only once. Sequences were obtained from PBMCs or T cells enriched from blood (not recorded which). These receptors were collected from a woman in her 40s with acute COVID-19.

This sequence joins TRBV9 and TRBJ1-2; D not certain. CDR1 and CDR2 from the germline V gene are SGDLS and YYNGEE. The CDR3 has 14 residues. V lost 4 bases to trimming and J lost 3 bases, with 13 bases between them. The CDR3 DNA sequence: TGTGCCAGCAGCTTCCGGGGAGGTGACTATGGCTACACCTTC. This sequence encodes CASSFRGGDYGYTF.

This chain links TRBV5-6 with TRBJ1-6, with 7 positions matching TRBD1. This CDR3 spans 14 amino acids. The trim removed 1 base at V and 7 bases at J, leaving 2 bases unmatched. The germline V gene encodes CDR1 SGHDT and CDR2 YYEEEE. CDR3 sequence reads: CASSLRQGNSPLHF. Here the CDR3 DNA reads TGTGCCAGCAGCTTGAGACAGGGAAATTCACCCCTCCACTTT.

This chain connects TRBV14 to TRBJ1-1, with a weak D call TRBD1 (5 bases). Deletions cut 3 bases from V and 5 bases from J, with 19 bases between. This CDR3 has 16 amino acids. Looked up from germline, CDR1 is SGHDN and CDR2 is FVKESK. CDR3 protein: CASSHLTQGRGTEAFF. The CDR3 DNA is TGTGCCAGCAGCCATCTTACCCAGGGAAGGGGAACTGAAGCTTTCTTT. The full variable domain, in which reference TRBV14 and TRBJ1-1 provide the parts outside the CDR3, is EAGVTQFPSHSVIEKGQTVTLRCDPISGHDNLYWYRRVMGKEIKFLLHFVKESKQDESGMPNNRFLAERTGGTYSTLKVQPAELEDSGVYFCASSHLTQGRGTEAFFGQGTRLTVV.

The chain links TRBV6-2 or TRBV6-3 to TRBJ2-1; D unclear. The CDR3 runs 12 residues. Germline CDR1 reads MNHEY; CDR2 reads SVGEGT. Between the trimmed V and J ends, which lost 4 bases and 8 bases, there was a span of 9 bases. CDR3 sequence: CASSSEWYEQFF. The CDR3 nucleotides are TGTGCCAGCAGTTCGGAGTGGTATGAGCAGTTCTTC.

The gene calls are TRBV3-1 (or the pseudogene TRBV3-2) and TRBJ2-3; D is unresolved. CDR1 and CDR2 (germline): LGHDT, YNNKEL (reference sequence). Trimming took 0 bases from V and 8 from J, leaving 9 bases between them. The CDR3 is made up of 13 amino acids. The CDR3 region has the DNA TGTGCCAGCAGCCAAGATGGCAGGCTTACGCAGTATTTT. This codes for CASSQDGRLTQYF.

V is TRBV24-1 and J is TRBJ2-2; the match to TRBD1 covers 7 bases. CDR3 length: 15 residues. In germline, CDR1 is KGHDR, CDR2 SFDVKD. The trim removed 5 bases at V and 2 bases at J, leaving 4 bases unmatched. The CDR3 spells CATSGRDSNTGELFF. The CDR3, as DNA: TGTGCCACCAGTGGCCGGGACAGTAACACCGGGGAGCTGTTTTTT.

V is TRBV29-1 and J is TRBJ2-3; 7 bases are a match to TRBD1. Germline V gives CDR1 SQVTM, CDR2 ANQGSEA. The CDR3 is made up of 16 amino acids. Germline trimming cut 1 base from V and 0 bases from J; bases unmatched to any gene: 7. The CDR3 spells CSVEGDSRPSTDTQYF. The CDR3 DNA reads as TGCAGCGTTGAAGGGGACAGCCGCCCTAGCACAGATACGCAGTATTTT.

In this sample, this clone turned up a few times. The genes are TRBV7-9 and TRBJ1-2; unclear D gene. The CDR3 is 13 amino acids. The V gene lost 8 bases and the J gene lost 2 bases, with 12 bases spanning the gap. The germline V gene has CDR1 SEHNR and CDR2 FQNEAQ (reference sequence). CDR3 sequence: CASPPIRNYGYTF. CDR3 in DNA: TGTGCCAGCCCTCCAATCAGGAACTATGGCTACACCTTC. Complete variable domain (other parts from reference TRBV7-9 and TRBJ1-2): DTGVSQNPRHKITKRGQNVTFRCDPISEHNRLYWYRQTLGQGPEFLTYFQNEAQLEKSRLLSDRFSAERPKGSFSTLEIQRTEQGDSAMYLCASPPIRNYGYTFGSGTRLTVV.

The chain is built from TRBV19 and TRBJ2-5, with D perhaps matching TRBD1 (6 bases). Trimming removed 5 bases at V and 2 bases at J, with 12 bases between. The CDR3 runs 14 residues. CDR1 is LNHDA and CDR2 is SQIVND in the germline V gene (reference sequence). CDR3 loop: CASSFRTVQETQYF. CDR3 DNA: TGTGCCAGTAGTTTCAGGACAGTTCAAGAGACCCAGTACTTC.

The table lists this clone with a count of one. The gene calls are TRBV19 and TRBJ1-1; D is unresolved. Germline CDR1 is LNHDA and CDR2 is SQIVND (reference sequence). The CDR3 contains 14 residues. V was clipped by 6 bases and J by 0 bases, with 11 bases between them. CDR3 nucleotide sequence: TGTGCCAGTAGCATTACCGGGGTGAACACTGAAGCTTTCTTT. Translated, it gives CASSITGVNTEAFF.

The genes are TRBV19 and TRBJ2-2, with 7 bases matching TRBD2. CDR1 and CDR2 (germline): LNHDA, SQIVND (reference sequence). This CDR3 region has 15 residues. Trimming removed 5 bases from V and 4 bases from J; junction bases left unmatched: 7. The CDR3 loop is CASSQAGVGTGELFF. The CDR3 region has the DNA TGTGCCAGTAGTCAGGCGGGAGTGGGCACCGGGGAGCTGTTTTTT.

CDR3 loop: CASSYIQSYEQYV. The CDR3 DNA reads TGTGCCAGCAGCTATATCCAGTCCTACGAGCAGTACGTC. J is TRBJ2-7 and V is TRBV7-2; D gene unclear. Trimming stripped 4 bases from V and 1 base from J, with 8 bases between. Germline V CDR1 and CDR2: SGHTA, FQGNSA. The CDR3 loop spans 13 amino acids.

The V call is TRBV18, the J call TRBJ1-2; 8 bases map to TRBD1. Per the germline V gene, CDR1 is KGHSH and CDR2 is LQKENI. This CDR3 comprises 15 residues. Germline trimming cut 2 bases from V and 6 bases from J; bases unmatched to any gene: 8. The CDR3 DNA reads as TGTGCCAGCTCACCATTGGCCAGGGGGCATGATGGCTACACCTTC. Its protein is CASSPLARGHDGYTF.

This chain connects TRBV7-2 to TRBJ2-3, with D maybe TRBD1 (6 bases). Per the germline V gene, CDR1 is SGHTA and CDR2 is FQGNSA. V shed 3 bases and J shed 3 bases, with 13 bases lying between them. The CDR3 runs to 15 residues. CDR3 DNA sequence: TGTGCCAGCAGCTTCTCCAGGGGCGAGACAGATACGCAGTATTTT. This codes for CASSFSRGETDTQYF.